This entry is about one TCR beta chain. Its specificity is not known. At one end the junction does not follow the germline gene, possibly because of a read error. The sample contains more than one DNA sequence encoding this CDR3. The germline CDR1 and CDR2 sequences are SEHNR and FQNEAQ (reference sequence). The CDR3 has 16 amino acids. These data belong to a study of the immune and genomic landscape of osteosarcoma. Assay used: immunoSEQ multiplex PCR; TCRdb lists only in-frame clones, some missing. Here the sample spans some 2,500 clones, approximately 79% being singletons. The post-treatment osteosarcoma tumors were primary, local recurrence or metastasis specimens from poor-prognosis patients. General study findings and limits: Productive clonality stayed low overall, though C3 exceeded C1.

Sequenced sample: osteosarcoma tumor tissue from the lung. The chain recombines TRBV7-9 with TRBJ1-1; tentative D call: TRBD1 (5 bases). The receptor was derived from a human donor with osteosarcoma. The CDR3 coding sequence is TGTGCCAGCAGCTTAGTTGAGGGGCTCGGAAACACTGAAGCCTTCTTT. Amino acids: CASSLVEGLGNTEAFF.